The present T cell receptor (beta chain) was sequenced within a study of shared clonotypes between healthy human individuals. The table came from immunoSEQ multiplex PCR; TCRdb's copy has only in-frame clones and leaves some out. The sample shows a few million clones, over 85% of them seen only once. Trimming took off 0 bases at V and 4 bases at J, with 12 bases between the two ends. CDR3 size: 15 residues. Germline CDR1 SGHRS, CDR2 YFSETQ. Specimen: naive CD4+ T cells sorted from blood. Noted subset: CD45RA+ positively selected. This TCR was sampled from a man aged 18-30 years in good health. The chain joins TRBV5-1 to TRBJ2-3, with a tentative D call TRBD2 (6 bases). This chain's CDR3 is CASSLAWRGADTQYF. CDR3 in DNA: TGCGCCAGCAGCTTGGCCTGGAGGGGCGCAGATACGCAGTATTTT.